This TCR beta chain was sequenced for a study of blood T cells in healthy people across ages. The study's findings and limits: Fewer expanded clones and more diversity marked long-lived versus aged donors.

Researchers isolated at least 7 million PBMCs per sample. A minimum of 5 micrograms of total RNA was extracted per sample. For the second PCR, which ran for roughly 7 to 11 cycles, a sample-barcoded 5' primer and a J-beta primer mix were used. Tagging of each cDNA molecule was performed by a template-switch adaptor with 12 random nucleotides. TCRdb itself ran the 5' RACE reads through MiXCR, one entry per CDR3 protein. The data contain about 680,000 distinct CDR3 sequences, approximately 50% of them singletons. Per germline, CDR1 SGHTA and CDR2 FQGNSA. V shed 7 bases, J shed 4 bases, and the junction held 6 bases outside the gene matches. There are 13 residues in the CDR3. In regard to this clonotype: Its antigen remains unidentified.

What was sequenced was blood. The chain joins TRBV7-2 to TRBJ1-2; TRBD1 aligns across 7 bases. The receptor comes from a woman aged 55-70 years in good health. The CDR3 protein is CASTLTGTYGYTF. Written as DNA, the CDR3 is TGTGCCAGCACCCTGACAGGGACCTATGGCTACACCTTC.